This T cell receptor (beta chain) was sequenced for a study of blood T cell repertoires in COVID-19 (dated by TCRdb to the early 2020s). Some background on the complete study: Collaborator samples came from the United States, Italy and Spain and covered acute and convalescent phases of COVID-19. The prospective study material was composed of cDNA or gDNA derived from T cells, B-cell-depleted T cells, or PBMCs. Subjects who had been exposed to COVID-19, were actively infected with it, or had recovered from it provided the deeply sampled blood TCRbeta repertoires that made up the dataset. The repertoires were released in a freely available public database intended as a resource for research on the immune response to SARS-CoV-2. Samples were obtained from the ongoing ImmuneRACE study (first 160 participants) and from 1,200 or so subjects provided by 6 global collaborators. Sample metadata almost always included a de-identified subject ID, COVID-19 status, age in years and sex. Where available, HLA class I and class II types were taken from metadata supplied by the sample provider and were not determined by assay-based typing. Beyond this particular receptor, the publication reports: The quantity of clinical and demographic metadata differed by source and by participant and was supplied without curation.

Whole blood was collected in K2EDTA tubes by collaborating institutions according to the institutions' own protocols. For TCRbeta analysis, collaborators shipped samples as frozen whole blood, isolated PBMCs, or DNA extracted from either of those sample types. As for this clone: The antigen it recognizes is unknown. Base quality data are lacking; no much larger clone is found one base away.

The immunoSEQ Assay, a bias-controlled multiplex PCR, was used to amplify TCRbeta CDR3 regions from genomic DNA. The study's own analysis went as follows. The number of nucleated cells in each sample was estimated from the amplification of reference gene primers within the assay. Sequence reads were collapsed and filtered to measure the absolute abundance of every unique TCRbeta CDR3 rearrangement. For each sample, productive Simpson clonality was calculated as the square root of Simpson's diversity index across productive rearrangements. This is the immuneACCESS table as TCRdb keeps it, with only in-frame sequences that have V and J called. A part of the clones is gone; compared with another copy, unresolved V genes explain less than half, and the rest is unexplained. V, J and clone size are taken as reported in that table, and D and trimming were inferred from the DNA itself. Across this sample there are roughly 190,000 clones, with roughly four fifths seen only once. The ten largest make up roughly 6.6% of the sample.

The CDR3 sequence holds 18 residues, the cysteine and phenylalanine included. Left in the record is the CDR3 DNA by itself, 54 bases read in frame from the first base. CDR1 and CDR2, per the germline V gene, are MGHRA and YSYEKL. Trimming takes 0 bases off V and 2 bases off J; junction bases not matched to a gene: 8. The clonotype comes from a woman in her thirties or forties with acute or convalescent COVID-19. The sample taken for sequencing was peripheral blood. The chain is assembled from TRBV4-1 and TRBJ2-7; the central 12 bases match TRBD2. The CDR3 sequence is CASSQDPRLAGAPYEQYF. The bases are TGCGCCAGCAGCCAAGATCCCCGACTAGCGGGAGCTCCCTACGAGCAGTACTTC.